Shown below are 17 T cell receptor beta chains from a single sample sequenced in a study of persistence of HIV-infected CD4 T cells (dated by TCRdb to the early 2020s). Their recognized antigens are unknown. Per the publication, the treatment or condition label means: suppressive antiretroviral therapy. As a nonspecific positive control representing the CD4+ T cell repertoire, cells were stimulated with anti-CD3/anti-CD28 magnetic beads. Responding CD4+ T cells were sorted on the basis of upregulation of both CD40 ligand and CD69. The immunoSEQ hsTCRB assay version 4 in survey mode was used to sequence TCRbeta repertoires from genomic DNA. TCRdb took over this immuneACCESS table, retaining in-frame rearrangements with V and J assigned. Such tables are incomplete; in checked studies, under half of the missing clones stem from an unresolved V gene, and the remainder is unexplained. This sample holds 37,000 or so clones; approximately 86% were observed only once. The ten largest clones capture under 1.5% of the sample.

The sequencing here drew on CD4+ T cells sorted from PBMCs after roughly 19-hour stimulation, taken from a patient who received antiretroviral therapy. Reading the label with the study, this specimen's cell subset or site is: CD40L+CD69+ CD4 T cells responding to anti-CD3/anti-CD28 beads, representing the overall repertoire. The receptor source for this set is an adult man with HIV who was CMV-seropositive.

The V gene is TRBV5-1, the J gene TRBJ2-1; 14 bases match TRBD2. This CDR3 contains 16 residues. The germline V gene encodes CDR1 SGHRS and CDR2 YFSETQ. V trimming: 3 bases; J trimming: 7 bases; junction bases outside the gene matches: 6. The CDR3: CASSWAGTSGRNEQFF. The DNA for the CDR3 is TGCGCCAGCAGCTGGGCCGGGACTAGCGGGAGAAATGAGCAGTTCTTC.

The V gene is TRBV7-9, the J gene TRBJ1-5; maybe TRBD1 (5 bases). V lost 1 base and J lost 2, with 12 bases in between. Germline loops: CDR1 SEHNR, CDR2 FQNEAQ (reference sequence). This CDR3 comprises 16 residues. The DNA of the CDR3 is TGTGCCAGCAGCTTAGTATCAGGGATTGGCAATCAGCCCCAGCATTTT. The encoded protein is CASSLVSGIGNQPQHF.

This chain's CDR3 is CASRSGTGGTDTQYF. CDR3 nucleotides: TGTGCCAGCAGATCCGGGACAGGGGGCACAGATACGCAGTATTTT. The V call is TRBV6-4, the J call TRBJ2-3; 10 nucleotides match TRBD1. The junction had 4 bases not matched to a gene; V was cut back by 6 bases and J by 1 base. CDR3 length: 15 residues. From germline, CDR1 is MRHNA and CDR2 SNTAGT.

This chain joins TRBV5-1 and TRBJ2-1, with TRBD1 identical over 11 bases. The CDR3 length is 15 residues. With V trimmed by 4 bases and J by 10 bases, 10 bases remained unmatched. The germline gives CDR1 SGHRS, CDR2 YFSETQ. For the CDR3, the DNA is TGCGCCAGCAGCCCTCCGGACAGGGGGCGGGGGGAGCAGTTCTTC. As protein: CASSPPDRGRGEQFF.

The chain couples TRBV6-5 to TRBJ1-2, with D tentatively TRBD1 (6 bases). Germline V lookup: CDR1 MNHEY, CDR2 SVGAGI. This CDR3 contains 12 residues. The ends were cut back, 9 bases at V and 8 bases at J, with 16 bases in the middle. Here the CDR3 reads CASRDKREGYTF. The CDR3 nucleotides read TGTGCCAGTAGGGACAAACGCGAAGGCTACACCTTC.

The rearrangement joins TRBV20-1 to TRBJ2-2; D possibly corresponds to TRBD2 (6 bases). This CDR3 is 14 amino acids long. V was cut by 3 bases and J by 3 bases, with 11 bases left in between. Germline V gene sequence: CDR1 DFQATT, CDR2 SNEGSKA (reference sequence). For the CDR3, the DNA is TGCAGTGCTAGTAAGGGGACTTACACCGGGGAGCTGTTTTTT. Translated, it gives CSASKGTYTGELFF.

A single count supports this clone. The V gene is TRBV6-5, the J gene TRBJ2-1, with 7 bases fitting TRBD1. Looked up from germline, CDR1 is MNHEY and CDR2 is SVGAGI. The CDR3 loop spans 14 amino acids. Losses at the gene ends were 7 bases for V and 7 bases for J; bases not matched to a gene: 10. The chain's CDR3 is CASTERGQRNEQFF. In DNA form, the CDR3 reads TGTGCCAGCACCGAAAGGGGACAGAGGAATGAGCAGTTCTTC.

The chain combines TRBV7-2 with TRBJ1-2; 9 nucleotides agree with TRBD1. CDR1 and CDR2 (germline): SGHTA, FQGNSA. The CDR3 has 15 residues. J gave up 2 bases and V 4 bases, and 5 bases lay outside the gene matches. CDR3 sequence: CASSSTGGGNYGYTF. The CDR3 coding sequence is TGTGCCAGCAGCTCGACAGGGGGTGGAAACTATGGCTACACCTTC.

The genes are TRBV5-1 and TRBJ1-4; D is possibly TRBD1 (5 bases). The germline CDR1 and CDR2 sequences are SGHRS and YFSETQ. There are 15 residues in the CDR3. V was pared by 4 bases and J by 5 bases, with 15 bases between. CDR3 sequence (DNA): TGCGCCAGCAGCCTCCGGGACGGAGCAAATGAAAAACTGTTTTTT. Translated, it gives CASSLRDGANEKLFF. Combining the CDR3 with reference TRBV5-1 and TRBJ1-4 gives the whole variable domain KAGVTQTPRYLIKTRGQQVTLSCSPISGHRSVSWYQQTPGQGLQFLFEYFSETQRNKGNFPGRFSGRQFSNSRSEMNVSTLELGDSALYLCASSLRDGANEKLFFGSGTQLSVL.

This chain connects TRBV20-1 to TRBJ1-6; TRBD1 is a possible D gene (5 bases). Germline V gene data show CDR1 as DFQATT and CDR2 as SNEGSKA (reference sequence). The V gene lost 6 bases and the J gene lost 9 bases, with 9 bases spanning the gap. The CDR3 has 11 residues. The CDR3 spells CSAMGGSPLHF. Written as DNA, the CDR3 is TGCAGTGCCATGGGGGGTTCACCCCTCCACTTT.

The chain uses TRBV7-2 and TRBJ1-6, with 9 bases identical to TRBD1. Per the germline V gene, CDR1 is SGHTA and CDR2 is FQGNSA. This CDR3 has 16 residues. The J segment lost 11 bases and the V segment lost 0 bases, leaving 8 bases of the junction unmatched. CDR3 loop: CASSLAPGQGRPPLHF. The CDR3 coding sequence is TGTGCCAGCAGCTTAGCTCCGGGACAGGGTCGACCACCCCTCCACTTT.

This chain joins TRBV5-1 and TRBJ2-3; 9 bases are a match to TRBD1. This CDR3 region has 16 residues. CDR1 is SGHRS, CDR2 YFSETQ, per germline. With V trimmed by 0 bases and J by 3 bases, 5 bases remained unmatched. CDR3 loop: CASSLEGQGRTDTQYF. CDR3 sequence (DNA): TGCGCCAGCAGCTTGGAGGGACAGGGACGAACAGATACGCAGTATTTT.

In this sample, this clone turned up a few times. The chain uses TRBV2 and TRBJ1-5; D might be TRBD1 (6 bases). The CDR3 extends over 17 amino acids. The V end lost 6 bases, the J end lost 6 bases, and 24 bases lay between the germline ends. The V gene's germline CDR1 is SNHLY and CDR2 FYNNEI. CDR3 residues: CASSRIHREGSGQPQHF. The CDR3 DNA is TGTGCCAGCAGCCGCATTCACAGGGAAGGGTCGGGTCAGCCCCAGCATTTT.

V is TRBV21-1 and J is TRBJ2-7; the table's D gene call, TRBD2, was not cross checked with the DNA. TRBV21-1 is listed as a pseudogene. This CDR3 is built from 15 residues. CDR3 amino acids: CASSGKRSKNDEQYF. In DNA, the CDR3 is TGTGCCAGCAGCGGTAAGAGAAGCAAGAACGACGAGCAGTACTTC.

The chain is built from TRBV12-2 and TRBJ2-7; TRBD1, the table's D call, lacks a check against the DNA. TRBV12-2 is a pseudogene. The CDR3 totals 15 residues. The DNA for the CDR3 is TGTGCAAGTCGCTTACGAGTTGGACAGCCCTACGAGCAGTACTTC. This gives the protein CASRLRVGQPYEQYF.

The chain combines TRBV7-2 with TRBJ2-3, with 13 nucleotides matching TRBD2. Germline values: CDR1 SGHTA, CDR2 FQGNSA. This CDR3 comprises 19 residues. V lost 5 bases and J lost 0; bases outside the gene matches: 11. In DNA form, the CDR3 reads TGTGCCAGCAGCACAACCGGGGGGACTAGCGGGGTTAGCACAGATACGCAGTATTTT. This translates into CASSTTGGTSGVSTDTQYF.

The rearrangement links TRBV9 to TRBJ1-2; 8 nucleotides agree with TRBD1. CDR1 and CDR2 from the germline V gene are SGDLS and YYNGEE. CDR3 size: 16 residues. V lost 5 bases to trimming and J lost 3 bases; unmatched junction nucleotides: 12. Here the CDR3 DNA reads TGTGCCAGCAGTCCTAATGGCAGGGGGCATGACTATGGCTACACCTTC. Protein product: CASSPNGRGHDYGYTF. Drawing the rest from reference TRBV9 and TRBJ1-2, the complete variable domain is DSGVTQTPKHLITATGQRVTLRCSPRSGDLSVYWYQQSLDQGLQFLIQYYNGEERAKGNILERFSAQQFPDLHSELNLSSLELGDSALYFCASSPNGRGHDYGYTFGSGTRLTVV.